The 23 T cell receptor beta chains listed next were all sequenced from one sample in a study of blood T cell repertoires in COVID-19. TCRdb keeps only in-frame clones here, not all; method: immunoSEQ multiplex PCR. This table has roughly 220,000 clones, 82% appearing once. Sequenced: peripheral blood. The source is a woman older than 75 with COVID-19, enrolled during active disease.

The CDR3, as DNA: TGTGCCACCGCTTTGAGGGCGCAGCGGTCACCCCTCCACTTT. Protein sequence: CATALRAQRSPLHF. The chain carries TRBV2 and TRBJ1-6; D unclear. The germline V gene has CDR1 SNHLY and CDR2 FYNNEI. The V and J ends lost 10 bases and 10 bases respectively, with 20 bases between them. This CDR3 is built from 14 residues.

The chain has TRBV10-3 and TRBJ2-1; 10 nucleotides match TRBD2. CDR3 length equals 16 residues. Germline V gene data show CDR1 as ENHRY and CDR2 as SYGVKD. V shed 6 bases, J shed 7 bases, and the junction held 12 bases outside the gene matches. The CDR3 region is CAISSSPSSGSNEQFF. DNA for the CDR3: TGTGCCATCAGCTCCAGCCCCTCTAGCGGGAGTAATGAGCAGTTCTTC.

The chain couples TRBV5-1 to TRBJ1-1; D uncertain. Germline CDR1 is SGHRS and CDR2 is YFSETQ. Trimming removed 3 bases at V and 2 bases at J, with 11 bases between. The CDR3 is 14 residues long. Written as DNA, the CDR3 is TGCGCCAGCAGCTCGGGGATTGTCAACACTGAAGCTTTCTTT. Protein product: CASSSGIVNTEAFF.

The chain is built from TRBV6-4 and TRBJ1-5; 10 bases are shared with TRBD1. Germline V gene data show CDR1 as MRHNA and CDR2 as SNTAGT. The CDR3 consists of 16 residues. Unmatched junction bases numbered 13, after V lost 8 bases and J lost 6 bases. The chain's CDR3 is CASPLGGQGVIQPQHF. The CDR3 DNA follows: TGTGCCAGCCCCCTGGGAGGACAGGGGGTAATTCAGCCCCAGCATTTT.

Comment on this clone: Other nucleotide sequences from this sample produce the same CDR3. The CDR3 reads CASSYSTGGNQPQHF. CDR3 bases: TGTGCCAGCAGTTATTCGACAGGGGGTAATCAGCCCCAGCATTTT. The chain couples TRBV6-6 to TRBJ1-5; 9 bases are shared with TRBD1. V was pared by 3 bases and J by 4 bases, with 4 bases of the junction left unmatched. The germline gives CDR1 MNHNY, CDR2 SVGAGI (reference sequence). CDR3 length: 15 amino acids.

This clone appeared a few times. The V call is TRBV27, the J call TRBJ1-5; no definite D call. CDR1 is MNHEY and CDR2 is SMNVEV in the germline V gene (reference sequence). V was trimmed by 5 bases and J by 5 bases, leaving 13 bases between them. There are 14 residues in the CDR3. The CDR3 loop is CASSLYKADQPQHF. CDR3 DNA: TGTGCCAGCAGTCTTTACAAGGCGGATCAGCCCCAGCATTTT.

The chain employs TRBV18 and TRBJ2-5; 9 bases are shared with TRBD2. Per the germline V gene, CDR1 is KGHSH and CDR2 is LQKENI. J lost 5 bases, V lost 3 bases, and 4 bases had no gene match. There are 14 residues in the CDR3. The CDR3, as DNA: TGTGCCAGCTCACCGGCGGGGGGGCAGGAGACCCAGTACTTC. Encoded protein: CASSPAGGQETQYF.

This sequence joins TRBV5-1 and TRBJ2-7; 7 bases align to TRBD1. This CDR3 comprises 15 residues. The J segment lost 2 bases and the V segment lost 3 bases, leaving 8 bases of the junction unmatched. Germline CDR1 and CDR2: SGHRS and YFSETQ. This chain's CDR3 is CASSYDPGQTYEQYF. Here the CDR3 DNA reads TGCGCCAGCAGCTATGACCCGGGACAGACCTACGAGCAGTACTTC.

This clone was counted between two and nine times. The chain joins TRBV10-1 to TRBJ1-1, with D perhaps matching TRBD1 (6 bases). Germline CDR1 and CDR2: WNHNN and SYGVQD (reference sequence). Trimming cost V 5 bases and J 6 bases, with 19 bases left between them. CDR3 length: 15 residues. The DNA of the CDR3 is TGCGCCAGCAGTCCCCGTGGAGGGGGGGACGCTGAAGCTTTCTTT. Amino acid sequence: CASSPRGGGDAEAFF.

This sequence joins TRBV6-5 and TRBJ2-7; D is possibly TRBD2 (5 bases). The germline V gene encodes CDR1 MNHEY and CDR2 SVGAGI. With 2 bases removed from V and 0 bases from J, the gap between germline ends came to 11 bases. CDR3 length: 15 amino acids. The CDR3 protein is CASSYIGLSSYEQYF. For the CDR3, the DNA is TGTGCCAGCAGTTACATAGGACTCAGCTCCTACGAGCAGTACTTC.

The V call is TRBV5-4, the J call TRBJ2-1, with TRBD2 matching over 9 bases. This CDR3 has 15 amino acids. J was trimmed by 5 bases and V by 4 bases; bases with no gene match: 7. Per the germline V gene, CDR1 is SGHNT and CDR2 is YYREEE (reference sequence). The CDR3, as DNA: TGTGCCAGCAGCCCGGTGACTAGCGGTCACAATGAGCAGTTCTTC. This translates into CASSPVTSGHNEQFF.

The chain recombines TRBV28 with TRBJ1-4; 9 bases are shared with TRBD1. V dropped 5 bases and J dropped 5; count of bases not matched to a gene: 9. This CDR3 has 16 residues. Germline V gene lookup returns CDR1 MDHEN and CDR2 SYDVKM. The CDR3 DNA is TGTGCCAGCAGTCCTGGACAGGGGAGACCCAATGAAAAACTGTTTTTT. This encodes CASSPGQGRPNEKLFF.

The chain recombines TRBV28 with TRBJ1-1; D possibly corresponds to TRBD1 (6 bases). Per the germline V gene, CDR1 is MDHEN and CDR2 is SYDVKM. The CDR3 length is 13 residues. Trimming left V 11 bases short and J 0 bases short, with 13 bases between. This CDR3 is CAGKTGMNTEAFF. In DNA form, the CDR3 reads TGTGCCGGGAAGACAGGCATGAACACTGAAGCTTTCTTT.

The V gene is TRBV18, the J gene TRBJ1-5; D gene ambiguous. V dropped 2 bases and J dropped 1 base, with 6 bases sitting between them. This CDR3 region has 14 residues. The germline V gene has CDR1 KGHSH and CDR2 LQKENI. In DNA form, the CDR3 reads TGTGCCAGCTCACCATACAGCAGCAATCAGCCCCAGCATTTT. This encodes CASSPYSSNQPQHF. The full variable domain, in which reference TRBV18 and TRBJ1-5 provide the parts outside the CDR3, is NAGVMQNPRHLVRRRGQEARLRCSPMKGHSHVYWYRQLPEEGLKFMVYLQKENIIDESGMPKERFSAEFPKEGPSILRIQQVVRGDSAAYFCASSPYSSNQPQHFGDGTRLSIL.

Here the CDR3 reads CASSAGSGNTIYF. The CDR3 DNA follows: TGTGCCAGTTCAGCGGGCTCTGGAAACACCATATATTTT. The J gene is TRBJ1-3, the V gene TRBV19, with D unresolved. The CDR3 runs 13 residues. The V end lost 8 bases, the J end lost 0 bases, and 8 bases lay between the germline ends. Looked up from germline, CDR1 is LNHDA and CDR2 is SQIVND (reference sequence).

The rearrangement uses TRBV19 and TRBJ1-5; 11 nucleotides line up with TRBD1. CDR3 size: 15 residues. V dropped 5 bases and J dropped 4; count of bases not matched to a gene: 4. CDR1 is LNHDA, CDR2 SQIVND, per germline (reference sequence). CDR3 nucleotides: TGTGCCAGTAGTCCCGGGGACAGGGGGAATCAGCCCCAGCATTTT. This translates into CASSPGDRGNQPQHF.

This clone appeared once. This CDR3 is CASSPIDREDSPLHF. The CDR3 DNA reads TGTGCCAGCTCACCGATTGACAGAGAGGACTCACCCCTCCACTTT. The gene calls are TRBV18 and TRBJ1-6, with TRBD1 as a possible D gene (5 bases). Trimming removed 3 bases from V and 10 bases from J, with 16 bases in between. Germline V gives CDR1 KGHSH, CDR2 LQKENI. This CDR3 region has 15 residues.

Points on this clone: Its ends do not fully match the called genes, so a read error is possible. This sequence joins TRBV6-1 and TRBJ1-2, with 9 bases identical to TRBD1. In germline, CDR1 is MNHNS, CDR2 SASEGT. The CDR3 covers 16 residues. The CDR3 sequence: CASREAQGAFNYGYTF. CDR3 sequence (DNA): TGTGCCAGCAGGGAAGCACAGGGGGCATTTAACTATGGCTACACCTTC.

The rearrangement joins TRBV7-2 to TRBJ2-5; TRBD2 agrees at 14 bases. V dropped 0 bases and J dropped 4; count of bases not matched to a gene: 1. The CDR3 contains 16 residues. Germline CDR1 is SGHTA and CDR2 is FQGNSA. CDR3 loop: CASSLAGTSGRETQYF. The CDR3 DNA follows: TGTGCCAGCAGCTTAGCGGGGACTAGCGGGAGAGAGACCCAGTACTTC.

J is TRBJ1-2 and V is TRBV5-1; D not certain. The CDR3 spans 15 residues. V was shortened by 4 bases and J by 5 bases, with 18 bases between the two germline ends. Germline V gene sequence: CDR1 SGHRS, CDR2 YFSETQ. CDR3 region: CASSMEGALRYGYTF. In nucleotides, the CDR3 is TGCGCCAGCAGCATGGAGGGAGCCCTTAGGTATGGCTACACCTTC.

The CDR3 DNA sequence: TGTGCCAGCAGTGCTAGAACAGGGCCTAACTATGGCTACACCTTC. Its protein is CASSARTGPNYGYTF. The V call is TRBV9, the J call TRBJ1-2; the D gene is possibly TRBD1 (6 bases). Germline loops: CDR1 SGDLS, CDR2 YYNGEE. Trimming removed 5 bases from V and 0 bases from J, with 14 bases in between. This CDR3 comprises 15 residues. Together with reference TRBV9 and TRBJ1-2, the CDR3 gives the full variable domain: DSGVTQTPKHLITATGQRVTLRCSPRSGDLSVYWYQQSLDQGLQFLIQYYNGEERAKGNILERFSAQQFPDLHSELNLSSLELGDSALYFCASSARTGPNYGYTFGSGTRLTVV.

The chain joins TRBV7-8 to TRBJ2-1; 8 bases line up with TRBD2. Losses at the gene ends were 0 bases for V and 10 bases for J; bases not matched to a gene: 8. CDR1 and CDR2 (germline): SGHVS, FQNEAQ. This CDR3 has 15 residues. The CDR3 region is CASSLAGLAGREQFF. The CDR3 coding sequence is TGTGCCAGCAGCTTAGCGGGGCTAGCGGGTCGGGAGCAGTTCTTC.

This sequence joins TRBV19 and TRBJ1-2, with D hard to call. This CDR3 region has 14 residues. Trimming took 3 bases from V and 4 from J, leaving 12 bases between them. Germline V gene lookup returns CDR1 LNHDA and CDR2 SQIVND (reference sequence). The CDR3, as DNA: TGTGCCAGTAGTATTGGAGGGCGCAGCTATGGCTACACCTTC. Encoded protein: CASSIGGRSYGYTF. The full variable domain, in which reference TRBV19 and TRBJ1-2 provide the parts outside the CDR3, is DGGITQSPKYLFRKEGQNVTLSCEQNLNHDAMYWYRQDPGQGLRLIYYSQIVNDFQKGDIAEGYSVSREKKESFPLTVTSAQKNPTAFYLCASSIGGRSYGYTFGSGTRLTVV.